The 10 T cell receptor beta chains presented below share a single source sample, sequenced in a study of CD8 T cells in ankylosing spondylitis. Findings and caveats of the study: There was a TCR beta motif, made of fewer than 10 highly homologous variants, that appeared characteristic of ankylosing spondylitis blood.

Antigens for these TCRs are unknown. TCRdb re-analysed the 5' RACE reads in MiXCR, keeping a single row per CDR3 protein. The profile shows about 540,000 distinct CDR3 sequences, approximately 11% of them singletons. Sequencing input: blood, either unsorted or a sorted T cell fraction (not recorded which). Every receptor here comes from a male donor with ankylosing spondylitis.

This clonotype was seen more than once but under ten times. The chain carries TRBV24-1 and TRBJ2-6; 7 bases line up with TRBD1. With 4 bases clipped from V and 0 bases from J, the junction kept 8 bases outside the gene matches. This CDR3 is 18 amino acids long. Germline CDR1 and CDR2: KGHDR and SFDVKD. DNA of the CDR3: TGTGCCACCAGTGAGTCCGGGACAGCCAGCTCTGGGGCCAACGTCCTGACTTTC. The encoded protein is CATSESGTASSGANVLTF.

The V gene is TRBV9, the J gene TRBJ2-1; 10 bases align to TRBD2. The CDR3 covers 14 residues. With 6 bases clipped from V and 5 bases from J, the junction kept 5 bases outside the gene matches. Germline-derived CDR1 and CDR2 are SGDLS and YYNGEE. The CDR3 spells CASTGTSAHNEQFF. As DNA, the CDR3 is TGTGCCAGCACCGGGACTAGCGCCCACAATGAGCAGTTCTTC.

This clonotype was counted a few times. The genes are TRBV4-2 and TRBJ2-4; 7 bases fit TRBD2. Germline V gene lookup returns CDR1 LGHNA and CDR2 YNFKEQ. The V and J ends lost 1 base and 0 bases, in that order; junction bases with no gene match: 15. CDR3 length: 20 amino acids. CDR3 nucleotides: TGTGCCAGCAGCCAAGGGGCCGGGACTTCCCCGGGAGGAGCCAAAAACATTCAGTACTTC. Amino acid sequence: CASSQGAGTSPGGAKNIQYF.

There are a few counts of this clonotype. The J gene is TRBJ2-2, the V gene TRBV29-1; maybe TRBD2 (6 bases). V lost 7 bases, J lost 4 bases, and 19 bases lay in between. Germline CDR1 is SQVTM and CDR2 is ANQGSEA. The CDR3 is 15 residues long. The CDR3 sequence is CSATLPGLITGELFF. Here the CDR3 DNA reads TGCAGCGCTACTCTTCCGGGACTTATCACCGGGGAGCTGTTTTTT.

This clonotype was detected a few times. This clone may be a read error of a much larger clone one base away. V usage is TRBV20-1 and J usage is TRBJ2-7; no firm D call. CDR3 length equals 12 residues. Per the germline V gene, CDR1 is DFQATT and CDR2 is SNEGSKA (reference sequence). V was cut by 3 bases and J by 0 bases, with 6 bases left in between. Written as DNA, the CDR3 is TGCAGTGCTAGCAGGAGCTCCTACGAGCAGTACTTC. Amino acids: CSASRSSYEQYF.

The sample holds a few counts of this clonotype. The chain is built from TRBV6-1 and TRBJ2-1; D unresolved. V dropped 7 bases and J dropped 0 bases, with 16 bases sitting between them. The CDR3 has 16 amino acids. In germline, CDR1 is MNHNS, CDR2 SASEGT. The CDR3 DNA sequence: TGTGCCAGCACTCCCTACGCGGTCGGCTCCTACAATGAGCAGTTCTTC. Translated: CASTPYAVGSYNEQFF.

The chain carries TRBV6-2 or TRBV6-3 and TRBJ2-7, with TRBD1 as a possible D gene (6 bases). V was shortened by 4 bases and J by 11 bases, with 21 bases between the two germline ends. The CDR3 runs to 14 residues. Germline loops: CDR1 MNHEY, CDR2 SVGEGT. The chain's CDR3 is CASSFGQLLPREYF. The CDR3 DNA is TGTGCCAGCAGTTTCGGACAGCTACTCCCAAGGGAGTACTTC.

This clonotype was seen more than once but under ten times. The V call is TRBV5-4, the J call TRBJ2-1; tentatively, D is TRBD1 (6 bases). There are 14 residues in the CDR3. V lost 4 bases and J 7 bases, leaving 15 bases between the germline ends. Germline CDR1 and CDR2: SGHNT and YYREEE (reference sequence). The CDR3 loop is CASSPPQGWNEQFF. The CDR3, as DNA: TGTGCCAGCAGCCCCCCTCAGGGGTGGAATGAGCAGTTCTTC.

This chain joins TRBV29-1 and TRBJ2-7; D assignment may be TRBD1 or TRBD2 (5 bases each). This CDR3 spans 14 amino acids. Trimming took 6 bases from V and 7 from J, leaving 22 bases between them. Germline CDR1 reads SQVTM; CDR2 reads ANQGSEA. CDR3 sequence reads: CSVSSGPSWSEQYF. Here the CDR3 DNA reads TGCAGCGTCAGTTCGGGACCCTCTTGGTCGGAGCAGTACTTC.

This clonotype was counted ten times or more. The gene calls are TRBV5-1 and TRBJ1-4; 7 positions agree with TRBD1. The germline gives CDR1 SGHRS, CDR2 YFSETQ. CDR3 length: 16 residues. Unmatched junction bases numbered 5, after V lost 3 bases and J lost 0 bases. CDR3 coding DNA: TGCGCCAGCAGCTCGGGGACAGTTACAACTAATGAAAAACTGTTTTTT. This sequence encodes CASSSGTVTTNEKLFF.